This section outlines one T cell receptor (beta chain) sequence together with its context. These data belong to a study of T cell changes during pregnancy in multiple sclerosis. Germline CDR1 is SGHRS and CDR2 is YFSETQ. The CDR3 is made up of 15 amino acids. Unmatched junction bases numbered 5, after V lost 1 base and J lost 5 bases. Generated by immunoSEQ multiplex PCR, the TCRdb table keeps only in-frame clones and is missing some. The profile shows tens of thousands of clones, about 88% of them singletons. This chain links TRBV5-1 with TRBJ2-1, with 8 bases fitting TRBD2. The receptor's source is a female donor with multiple sclerosis, enrolled in a pregnancy study. The starting material was CD4+ T cells from peripheral blood mononuclear cells, obtained in the first trimester of pregnancy. The CDR3 is CASSLMLAGNNEQFF. Here the CDR3 DNA reads TGCGCCAGCAGCTTGATGCTAGCGGGTAACAATGAGCAGTTCTTC.